There are many counts of the clone carrying this T cell receptor beta chain. The record originates from a study of T cells in Graves' hyperthyroidism and ophthalmopathy. Graves' hyperthyroidism is called stable when ophthalmopathy does not progress within 18 months. Patients between 18 and 65 years old had hyperthyroidism, newly diagnosed and lasting under 2 months. Uncontrolled infection, other autoimmune disease, pregnancy or lactation disqualified patients from enrolment. The PBMCs were sourced from fresh peripheral blood (around 10 ml). TCR beta CDR3 sequences were amplified from RNA transcripts. The HTBI set primed first-round TCR CDR3 RT-PCR. TCRdb used MiXCR to reprocess the multiplex PCR reads, holding one entry per CDR3 protein. Of 250,000 to 300,000 distinct CDR3 sequences detected, about 13% appear once; the ten largest clones hold 7.9%. Germline CDR1 reads MDHEN; CDR2 reads SYDVKM. The CDR3 sequence is 15 residues long. V lost 3 bases to trimming and J lost 6 bases, with 15 bases between them.

Material: blood. The chain is built from TRBV28 and TRBJ1-5; D perhaps matches TRBD1 (6 bases). This receptor was obtained from a middle-aged woman with Graves' hyperthyroidism. The chain's CDR3 is CASSFGGASGQPQHF. The CDR3 DNA is TGTGCCAGCAGTTTTGGGGGGGCGTCGGGTCAGCCCCAGCATTTT.